This is a list of T cell receptor beta chains from one sample in a study of T cells after yellow fever vaccination. One entry per CDR3 protein, called by TCRdb with MiXCR from the 5' RACE reads. The sample lists more than 200,000 distinct CDR3 sequences; approximately 3.8% were seen once. The sample consisted of PBMCs, taken 15 days after the yellow fever booster vaccination. These receptors came from a man younger than 35 who received the YFV17D yellow fever vaccine. CDR3s include the opening cysteine and the closing phenylalanine or tryptophan. D genes are given only for firm matches. For some rows the clone size is stated as once, few or many, or as a class when expanded; others skip it.

TRBJ2-7 | TRBV5-4 | many | - | CASSSKDLLEQYF | TGTGCCAGCAGTTCCAAGGATCTACTCGAGCAGTACTTC
TRBJ1-5 | TRBV6-6 | many | TRBD1 | CASSNTQGADQPQHF | TGTGCCAGCAGTAACACACAGGGGGCAGATCAGCCCCAGCATTTT
TRBJ2-4 | TRBV5-1 | many | TRBD1 | CASSWTGGNIQYF | TGCGCCAGCAGCTGGACAGGGGGAAACATTCAGTACTTC
TRBJ2-5 | TRBV7-8 | many | TRBD1 | CASSPLRDRGPETQYF | TGTGCCAGCAGCCCCCTTCGGGACAGGGGGCCGGAGACCCAGTACTTC
TRBJ2-3 | TRBV5-1 | - | - | CASSLGLVTDTQYF | TGCGCCAGCAGCTTGGGGTTGGTCACAGATACGCAGTATTTT
TRBJ1-2 | TRBV2 | many | - | CASSPLDRIGSSSYGYTF | TGTGCCAGCAGTCCTCTCGATAGGATTGGGTCTTCTTCGTATGGCTACACCTTC
TRBJ1-4 | TRBV4-1 | many | - | CASSQVFPGQPSTNEKLFF | TGCGCCAGCAGCCAAGTTTTTCCGGGACAACCATCAACTAATGAAAAACTGTTTTTT
TRBJ1-1 | TRBV6-5 | many | TRBD1 | CASRFFPWDSYEAFF | TGTGCCAGCAGATTTTTCCCCTGGGACAGTTATGAAGCTTTCTTT
TRBJ1-1 | TRBV27 | few | - | CASIRRVGNTEAFF | TGTGCCAGCATCCGAAGAGTCGGTAACACTGAAGCTTTCTTT
TRBJ2-7 | TRBV3-1 | many | - | CASSQDSGRQQYF | TGTGCCAGCAGCCAAGATTCGGGCCGCCAGCAGTACTTC
TRBJ2-1 | TRBV7-8 | many | TRBD1 | CASSATGDDEQFF | TGTGCCAGCAGCGCCACAGGGGATGATGAGCAGTTCTTC
TRBJ2-5 | TRBV4-2 | many | TRBD2 | CASSQVGVLGGGEQETQYF | TGTGCCAGCAGCCAAGTGGGAGTATTGGGCGGGGGAGAACAAGAGACCCAGTACTTC
TRBJ2-3 | TRBV10-3 | - | - | CAISATVPTDTQYF | TGTGCCATCAGTGCCACTGTCCCCACAGATACGCAGTATTTT
TRBJ1-2 | TRBV13 | many | - | CASSPRTLLYGYTF | TGTGCCAGCAGCCCCAGGACCCTACTTTATGGCTACACCTTC
TRBJ1-6 | TRBV7-3 | many | - | CASSTGTANSPLHF | TGTGCCAGCAGCACAGGGACTGCTAATTCACCCCTCCACTTT
TRBJ2-6 | TRBV5-1 | - | - | CASSLDQVTGANVLTF | TGCGCCAGCAGCTTGGACCAGGTAACTGGGGCCAACGTCCTGACTTTC
TRBJ2-1 | TRBV5-1 | many | TRBD1 | CASSLETGVTQFF | TGCGCCAGCAGCTTGGAGACAGGGGTTACGCAGTTCTTC
TRBJ1-2 | TRBV12-3/TRBV12-4 | many | - | CASSLSGVGYGYTF | TGTGCCAGCAGTTTGTCAGGGGTAGGCTATGGCTACACCTTC
TRBJ1-2 | TRBV12-3/TRBV12-4 | many | - | CASSLGSGLYGYTF | TGTGCCAGCAGTCTGGGCAGCGGACTCTATGGCTACACCTTC
TRBJ1-2 | TRBV29-1 | many | - | CSVGSRGAGYGYTF | TGCAGCGTCGGATCGAGGGGGGCAGGCTATGGCTACACCTTC
TRBJ1-2 | TRBV10-3 | many | TRBD1 | CAISRDRANYGYTF | TGTGCCATCAGTAGGGACAGGGCTAACTATGGCTACACCTTC
TRBJ2-3 | TRBV5-1 | many | - | CASTSGDDAYTDTQYF | TGCGCCAGCACCTCTGGGGACGACGCTTACACAGATACGCAGTATTTT
TRBJ2-6 | TRBV6-5 | many | - | CASSSQGHSSGANVLTF | TGTGCCAGCAGTTCCCAGGGTCACAGCTCTGGGGCCAACGTCCTGACTTTC
TRBJ1-6 | TRBV6-6 | many | - | CASRQGDNSPLHF | TGTGCCAGCAGGCAGGGAGATAATTCACCCCTCCACTTT
TRBJ1-3 | TRBV27 | - | TRBD1 | CASSRTGGAFGNTIYF | TGTGCCAGCAGCCGCACAGGGGGCGCGTTTGGAAACACCATATATTTT
TRBJ2-1 | TRBV5-1 | many | - | CASSLAGGPRGNEQFF | TGCGCCAGCAGCTTGGCCGGGGGACCGAGGGGCAATGAGCAGTTCTTC